The entry below describes one T cell receptor (beta chain). In the PCR, 60 Vbeta and 13 Jbeta primers were used. Assay: immunoSEQ multiplex PCR; the TCRdb copy retains only in-frame clones and omits some. The sample shows about 150,000 clones, roughly 80% of them seen only once. V lost 2 bases, J lost 6 bases, and 11 bases stayed unmatched. From germline, CDR1 is SGHTA and CDR2 FQGNSA. The CDR3 totals 17 residues. The record originates from a study of cytomegalovirus exposure and HLA in healthy donors. The TCR originated in a man aged 30-40 years in good health and CMV-seropositive. The source material was PBMCs. This chain connects TRBV7-2 to TRBJ2-7; 12 nucleotides line up with TRBD1. CDR3 protein: CASSLLGQGAYFSEQYF. The CDR3 DNA reads TGTGCCAGCAGCTTACTGGGACAGGGGGCCTATTTCTCCGAGCAGTACTTC.